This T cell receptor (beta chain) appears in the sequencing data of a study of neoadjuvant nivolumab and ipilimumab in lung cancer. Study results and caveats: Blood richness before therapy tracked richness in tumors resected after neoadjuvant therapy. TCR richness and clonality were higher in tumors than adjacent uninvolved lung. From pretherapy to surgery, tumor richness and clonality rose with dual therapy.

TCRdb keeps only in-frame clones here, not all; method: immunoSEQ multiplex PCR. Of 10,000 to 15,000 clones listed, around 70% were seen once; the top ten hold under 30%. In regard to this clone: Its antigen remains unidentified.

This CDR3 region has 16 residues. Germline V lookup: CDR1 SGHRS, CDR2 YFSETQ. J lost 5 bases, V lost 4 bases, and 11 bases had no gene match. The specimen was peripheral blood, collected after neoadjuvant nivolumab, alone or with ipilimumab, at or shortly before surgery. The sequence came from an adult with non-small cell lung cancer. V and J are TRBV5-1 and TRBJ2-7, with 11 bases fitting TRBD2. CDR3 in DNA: TGCGCCAGCAGCGGTATTAGCGGGAGGGGATCCCACGAGCAGTACTTC. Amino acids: CASSGISGRGSHEQYF.